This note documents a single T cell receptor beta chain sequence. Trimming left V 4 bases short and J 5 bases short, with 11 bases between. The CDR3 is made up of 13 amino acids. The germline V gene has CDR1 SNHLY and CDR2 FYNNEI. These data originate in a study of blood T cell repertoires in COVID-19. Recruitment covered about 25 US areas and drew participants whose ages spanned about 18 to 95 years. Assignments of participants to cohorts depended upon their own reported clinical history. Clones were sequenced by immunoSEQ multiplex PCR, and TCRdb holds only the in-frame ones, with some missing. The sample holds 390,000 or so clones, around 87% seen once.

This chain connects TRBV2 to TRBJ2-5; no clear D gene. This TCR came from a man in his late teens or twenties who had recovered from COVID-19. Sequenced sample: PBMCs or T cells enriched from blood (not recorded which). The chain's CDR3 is CASSVGAWETQYF. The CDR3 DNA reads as TGTGCCAGCAGTGTAGGAGCGTGGGAGACCCAGTACTTC.